A selection of T cell receptor beta chains follows, all from one sample in a study of T cell repertoires in cytomegalovirus infection. MiXCR, run by TCRdb on the reads, gives a single entry per CDR3 protein. The repertoire holds 680,000 or so distinct CDR3 sequences, with less than 40% as singletons. The sample was PBMCs. The receptors derive from a human donor in good health (CMV status not recorded). Some clones in this sample may be carry-over from other donors' samples. Each CDR3 is given with its conserved first and last residue. Fields, in order: CDR3 DNA, CDR3 protein, V gene, J gene, clone size, D gene. D genes are given only for firm matches. Rows give clone size only sometimes, using once, few, many, or a class for an expanded clone.

CDR3 DNA: TGTGCCAGCAGCCCCGGGGCGGGCGAAGCTTTCTTT; CDR3 protein: CASSPGAGEAFF; V gene: TRBV6-6; J gene: TRBJ1-1; clone size: -; D gene: -
CDR3 DNA: TGTGCCAGCAGTTTGTGGGAGACGGGGAAAAACATTCAGTACTTC; CDR3 protein: CASSLWETGKNIQYF; V gene: TRBV12-3/TRBV12-4; J gene: TRBJ2-4; clone size: few; D gene: -
CDR3 DNA: TGTGCCAGCAGTGAAATGGGAGAACAGCCCCAGCATTTT; CDR3 protein: CASSEMGEQPQHF; V gene: TRBV12-3/TRBV12-4; J gene: TRBJ1-5; clone size: few; D gene: -
CDR3 DNA: TGTGCCAGTAGTATCGGGGCAGGGGGTTCCTACGAGCAGTACTTC; CDR3 protein: CASSIGAGGSYEQYF; V gene: TRBV19; J gene: TRBJ2-7; clone size: few; D gene: TRBD1
CDR3 DNA: TGTGCCAGCGAACCCGGGACGGAAACTAACTATGGCTACACCTTC; CDR3 protein: CASEPGTETNYGYTF; V gene: TRBV19; J gene: TRBJ1-2; clone size: -; D gene: -
CDR3 DNA: TGTGCCAGCAGCCGCACAAACCAGGGCCAGCCCCAGCATTTT; CDR3 protein: CASSRTNQGQPQHF; V gene: TRBV12-3/TRBV12-4; J gene: TRBJ1-5; clone size: few; D gene: -
CDR3 DNA: TGCAGCGTTGTAGGTAGCGGGAGTCCGGGGGATACGCAGTATTTT; CDR3 protein: CSVVGSGSPGDTQYF; V gene: TRBV29-1; J gene: TRBJ2-3; clone size: once; D gene: TRBD2
CDR3 DNA: TGTGACTCCGGGACTAGCGGGAGATCGGGTGAGCAGTTCTTC; CDR3 protein: CDSGTSGRSGEQFF; V gene: TRBV6-2/TRBV6-3; J gene: TRBJ2-1; clone size: -; D gene: TRBD2
CDR3 DNA: TGTGCCAGCAGCCCGCAGGGCGACAGGGGGAAGAAGTATTTT; CDR3 protein: CASSPQGDRGKKYF; V gene: TRBV7-2; J gene: TRBJ2-3; clone size: few; D gene: TRBD1
CDR3 DNA: TGTGCCAGCAGTGGCCATGAGCAGTTCTTC; CDR3 protein: CASSGHEQFF; V gene: TRBV28; J gene: TRBJ2-1; clone size: few; D gene: -
CDR3 DNA: TGTGCCAGCAGCCAAGCGGCGGGGGGCCGAACTGGGGCCAACGTCCTGACTTTC; CDR3 protein: CASSQAAGGRTGANVLTF; V gene: TRBV4-2; J gene: TRBJ2-6; clone size: -; D gene: TRBD2
CDR3 DNA: TGTGCCCGCAGTGGGACAGGGTACAACGAGCAGTACTTC; CDR3 protein: CARSGTGYNEQYF; V gene: TRBV6-6; J gene: TRBJ2-7; clone size: -; D gene: TRBD1
CDR3 DNA: TGTGCCAGCAGTTTGAACGACTTACTTAAGCAGTTCTTC; CDR3 protein: CASSLNDLLKQFF; V gene: TRBV28; J gene: TRBJ2-1; clone size: -; D gene: -
CDR3 DNA: TGTGCCAGCAGCCTGCTTCAGGGACAGGGGCAAGAGACCCAGTACTTC; CDR3 protein: CASSLLQGQGQETQYF; V gene: TRBV7-6; J gene: TRBJ2-5; clone size: -; D gene: TRBD1
CDR3 DNA: TGTGCCATCGGGACTAGCGGGAGGACCGCCCTCTCCTACGAGCAGTACTTC; CDR3 protein: CAIGTSGRTALSYEQYF; V gene: TRBV10-3; J gene: TRBJ2-7; clone size: -; D gene: TRBD2
CDR3 DNA: TGCAGTGCTAGAGATCTAGGACTAGCGGGCTACGAGCAGTACTTC; CDR3 protein: CSARDLGLAGYEQYF; V gene: TRBV20-1; J gene: TRBJ2-7; clone size: few; D gene: TRBD2
CDR3 DNA: TGCAGTGCACCCTGGACAGGGGGACAGCCCCAGCATTTT; CDR3 protein: CSAPWTGGQPQHF; V gene: TRBV20-1; J gene: TRBJ1-5; clone size: -; D gene: TRBD1
CDR3 DNA: TGTGCCAGCAGCTTAGGGTCTCCACAGGGTTCGGACTCACCCCTCCACTTT; CDR3 protein: CASSLGSPQGSDSPLHF; V gene: TRBV7-8; J gene: TRBJ1-6; clone size: few; D gene: -
CDR3 DNA: TGTGCCAGCAGCCAAGGATGGACTAGCGGGAGTGAGACCCAGTACTTC; CDR3 protein: CASSQGWTSGSETQYF; V gene: TRBV14; J gene: TRBJ2-5; clone size: few; D gene: TRBD2
CDR3 DNA: TGTGCCAGCATATTCTCTATAGTCGCCGGGGAGCTGTTTTTT; CDR3 protein: CASIFSIVAGELFF; V gene: TRBV2; J gene: TRBJ2-2; clone size: once; D gene: -
CDR3 DNA: TGTGCCAGCAGCTTAGGGCAGAACACAGATACGCAGTATTTT; CDR3 protein: CASSLGQNTDTQYF; V gene: TRBV7-2; J gene: TRBJ2-3; clone size: few; D gene: -
CDR3 DNA: TGTGCCAGCAGCTTCGGCAGGGGCATTCTCAACTATGGCTACACCTTC; CDR3 protein: CASSFGRGILNYGYTF; V gene: TRBV7-9; J gene: TRBJ1-2; clone size: many; D gene: -
CDR3 DNA: TGTGCCAGCAGCTCGTTGAGCGGGGGCTACCAAGAGACCCAGTACTTC; CDR3 protein: CASSSLSGGYQETQYF; V gene: TRBV7-6; J gene: TRBJ2-5; clone size: -; D gene: TRBD2
CDR3 DNA: TGTGCCAGCAGCTTAACGGGAGGCCCGATAGTCTATGAGCAGTTCTTC; CDR3 protein: CASSLTGGPIVYEQFF; V gene: TRBV7-2; J gene: TRBJ2-1; clone size: many; D gene: TRBD2
CDR3 DNA: TGTGCCAGCAGTTTAATCGCAGGGATCCCGAACACCGGGGAGCTGTTTTTT; CDR3 protein: CASSLIAGIPNTGELFF; V gene: TRBV28; J gene: TRBJ2-2; clone size: -; D gene: -
CDR3 DNA: TGCAGTGGATTAAAGACTAGCGGGAGGACCCTGCGGTACGAGCAGTACTTC; CDR3 protein: CSGLKTSGRTLRYEQYF; V gene: TRBV20-1; J gene: TRBJ2-7; clone size: few; D gene: TRBD2
CDR3 DNA: TGCGCCAGCAGCCAAGATGAGGGGACAGGGGTCAACGTCCTGACTTTC; CDR3 protein: CASSQDEGTGVNVLTF; V gene: TRBV4-1; J gene: TRBJ2-6; clone size: -; D gene: TRBD1
CDR3 DNA: TGTGCCAGCAGTCCCAGGGACTCGCAAGAGACCCAGTACTTC; CDR3 protein: CASSPRDSQETQYF; V gene: TRBV12-3/TRBV12-4; J gene: TRBJ2-5; clone size: many; D gene: -
CDR3 DNA: TGTGCCAGCAGCCAAGTTGGGGGACTGAATTTGGATACGCAGTATTTT; CDR3 protein: CASSQVGGLNLDTQYF; V gene: TRBV4-2; J gene: TRBJ2-3; clone size: few; D gene: -
CDR3 DNA: TGTGCCAGTAGAGGGACAGATTTAAACACTGAAGCTTTCTTT; CDR3 protein: CASRGTDLNTEAFF; V gene: TRBV19; J gene: TRBJ1-1; clone size: many; D gene: TRBD1
CDR3 DNA: TGTGCCAGTAGTGGGGACAGGCCCTTCTATGGCTACACCTTC; CDR3 protein: CASSGDRPFYGYTF; V gene: TRBV19; J gene: TRBJ1-2; clone size: -; D gene: TRBD1
CDR3 DNA: TGTGCCAGCAGTGAATCTGGCCCAGGGTCGGAGACGTACGAGCAGTACTTC; CDR3 protein: CASSESGPGSETYEQYF; V gene: TRBV2; J gene: TRBJ2-7; clone size: -; D gene: -
CDR3 DNA: TGTGCCAGCAGTTTAGGTATAGCGGGGGGAGAGACCCAGTACTTC; CDR3 protein: CASSLGIAGGETQYF; V gene: TRBV28; J gene: TRBJ2-5; clone size: -; D gene: TRBD2
CDR3 DNA: TGTGCCAGCAGTTTTTCCGTCGAGGATGAAAAACTGTTTTTT; CDR3 protein: CASSFSVEDEKLFF; V gene: TRBV12-3/TRBV12-4; J gene: TRBJ1-4; clone size: few; D gene: -
CDR3 DNA: TGCAGTGCTAGTTCTCCTATTCTGGGGAAAGATGGGGACTACACCTTC; CDR3 protein: CSASSPILGKDGDYTF; V gene: TRBV20-1; J gene: TRBJ1-2; clone size: -; D gene: -
CDR3 DNA: TGTGCCAGCACTCCCCTGTCAGTGGGCCTCATGAACACTGAAGCTTTCTTT; CDR3 protein: CASTPLSVGLMNTEAFF; V gene: TRBV6-5; J gene: TRBJ1-1; clone size: -; D gene: -
CDR3 DNA: TGTGCCAGCATGGACAGTCCTATGAACACTGAAGCTTTCTTT; CDR3 protein: CASMDSPMNTEAFF; V gene: TRBV12-3/TRBV12-4; J gene: TRBJ1-1; clone size: -; D gene: -
CDR3 DNA: TGTGCCAGCAGTTTAATGAATAGCAATCAGCCCCAGCATTTT; CDR3 protein: CASSLMNSNQPQHF; V gene: TRBV28; J gene: TRBJ1-5; clone size: -; D gene: -
CDR3 DNA: TGCAGTGCGGCGCGGGACAGCCGCTCCTACGAGCAGTACTTC; CDR3 protein: CSAARDSRSYEQYF; V gene: TRBV20-1; J gene: TRBJ2-7; clone size: -; D gene: -
CDR3 DNA: TGTGCCAGCAGCCCGACGGAGGAATATGGCTACACCTTC; CDR3 protein: CASSPTEEYGYTF; V gene: TRBV5-6; J gene: TRBJ1-2; clone size: few; D gene: -
CDR3 DNA: TGTGCCAGCAGGCATCGAGGGCAAAGCTCTGGAAACACCATATATTTT; CDR3 protein: CASRHRGQSSGNTIYF; V gene: TRBV12-3/TRBV12-4; J gene: TRBJ1-3; clone size: -; D gene: -
CDR3 DNA: TGTGCCAGCAGCTTCGGGACTAGCGGTTACACCGGGGAGCTGTTTTTT; CDR3 protein: CASSFGTSGYTGELFF; V gene: TRBV5-4; J gene: TRBJ2-2; clone size: -; D gene: TRBD2
CDR3 DNA: TGTGCCAGCAGTCCGACAGGGAGCCAGTACGAGCAGTACTTC; CDR3 protein: CASSPTGSQYEQYF; V gene: TRBV6-2/TRBV6-3; J gene: TRBJ2-7; clone size: few; D gene: TRBD1
CDR3 DNA: TGTGCCAGCAGCTTAAAAGGCGGGACATTATATGGCTACACCTTC; CDR3 protein: CASSLKGGTLYGYTF; V gene: TRBV7-3; J gene: TRBJ1-2; clone size: few; D gene: -